Following are 20 T cell receptor beta chains from one sample sequenced in a study of yellow fever vaccine responses in identical twins. MiXCR, applied by TCRdb to the RT-PCR reads, yields one record per CDR3 protein. Of a few thousand distinct CDR3 sequences listed, under 85% are singletons. The sample was T cells from blood (PBMCs), unsorted or a sorted subset (not recorded which), taken before or after yellow fever vaccination (not recorded which). The receptor set was obtained from a woman under 30 who received the yellow fever vaccine.

The J gene is TRBJ2-7, the V gene TRBV20-1; TRBD2 is a possible D gene (6 bases). Per the germline V gene, CDR1 is DFQATT and CDR2 is SNEGSKA (reference sequence). The CDR3 extends over 16 amino acids. V lost 0 bases and J 4 bases, leaving 19 bases between the germline ends. The CDR3 DNA is TGCAGTGCTAGAGATAGGTCGGGGACTCATCTATACGAGCAGTACTTC. Protein: CSARDRSGTHLYEQYF.

This rearrangement joins TRBV11-1 to TRBJ2-7; D not certain. The CDR3 extends over 14 amino acids. Per germline, CDR1 SGHAT and CDR2 FQDESV (reference sequence). The germline V and J ends were trimmed by 5 bases and 5 bases, with 16 bases remaining between them. The CDR3 loop reads CASSMPTAPNEQYF. The CDR3 bases are TGTGCCAGCAGCATGCCGACCGCTCCGAACGAGCAGTACTTC.

V usage is TRBV4-1 and J usage is TRBJ2-1; 9 bases are shared with TRBD2. CDR1 is MGHRA, CDR2 YSYEKL, per germline. Trimming cost V 0 bases and J 0 bases; bases outside gene matches: 0. This CDR3 contains 16 residues. This CDR3 is CASSQDSGGSYNEQFF. The CDR3 bases are TGCGCCAGCAGCCAAGATAGCGGGGGCTCCTACAATGAGCAGTTCTTC.

This clonotype was seen a handful of times. This sequence joins TRBV29-1 and TRBJ2-1; TRBD1 agrees at 10 bases. CDR1 and CDR2 from the germline V gene are SQVTM and ANQGSEA. Trimming removed 6 bases from V and 6 bases from J; junction bases left unmatched: 5. This CDR3 comprises 13 residues. The CDR3 here is CSVTGDRGNEQFF. The CDR3, as DNA: TGCAGCGTCACAGGGGACAGGGGCAATGAGCAGTTCTTC.

The chain is built from TRBV10-1 and TRBJ2-7, with 10 positions matching TRBD2. In germline, CDR1 is WNHNN, CDR2 SYGVQD (reference sequence). The length of the CDR3 is 15 residues. V shed 4 bases and J 4 bases; nucleotides not matched to a gene: 7. The CDR3 DNA reads TGCGCCAGCAGTGCTTTACTAGCGGGGTTATACGAGCAGTACTTC. As protein: CASSALLAGLYEQYF.

In this sample, this clonotype turned up a few times. The chain links TRBV11-2 to TRBJ1-1; possible D gene TRBD1, 6 bases. CDR1 is SGHAT and CDR2 is FQNNGV in the germline V gene. The germline V and J ends were trimmed by 1 base and 1 base, with 13 bases remaining between them. The length of the CDR3 is 16 residues. The CDR3: CASSLGKQGPNTEAFF. CDR3 in DNA: TGTGCCAGCAGCTTAGGAAAACAGGGCCCGAACACTGAAGCTTTCTTT.

This chain connects TRBV15 to TRBJ2-3; 7 nucleotides align to TRBD2. V shed 3 bases and J 6 bases; nucleotides not matched to a gene: 6. The length of the CDR3 is 14 residues. CDR1 LNHNV and CDR2 YYDKDF come from the germline V gene (reference sequence). The CDR3 protein is CATSSSGNGDTQYF. The DNA for the CDR3 is TGTGCCACCAGCAGCAGCGGGAACGGGGATACGCAGTATTTT. Variable domain in full (rest from reference TRBV15 and TRBJ2-3): DAMVIQNPRYQVTQFGKPVTLSCSQTLNHNVMYWYQQKSSQAPKLLFHYYDKDFNNEADTPDNFQSRRPNTSFCFLDIRSPGLGDTAMYLCATSSSGNGDTQYFGPGTRLTVL.

This rearrangement joins TRBV11-2 to TRBJ2-7; D might be TRBD2 (6 bases). The V gene lost 1 base and the J gene lost 0 bases, with 19 bases spanning the gap. The CDR3 covers 18 residues. CDR1 is SGHAT, CDR2 FQNNGV, per germline. DNA for the CDR3: TGTGCCAGCAGCTTAGTTTTTAGCGGCCTAACCCTCTCCTACGAGCAGTACTTC. Translated: CASSLVFSGLTLSYEQYF.

This clonotype was seen once. The rearrangement uses TRBV4-3 and TRBJ2-7, with D maybe TRBD2 (5 bases). Germline-derived CDR1 and CDR2 are LGHNA and YSLEER. The CDR3 is made up of 15 amino acids. V gave up 3 bases and J gave up 5 bases, with 17 bases separating them. The CDR3 here is CASSQLMGAGHEQYF. The CDR3 bases are TGCGCCAGCAGCCAGTTAATGGGAGCTGGTCACGAGCAGTACTTC.

The rearrangement uses TRBV7-9 and TRBJ2-7, with a possible D match to TRBD2 (5 bases). Germline CDR1 reads SEHNR; CDR2 reads FQNEAQ (reference sequence). The V end lost 5 bases, the J end lost 6 bases, and 14 bases lay between the germline ends. This CDR3 is built from 13 residues. The CDR3 nucleotides read TGTGCCAGCAGCCCCCCGGGTAGCGCCGAGCAGTACTTC. It codes for CASSPPGSAEQYF.

In its sample, this clonotype was seen a few times. The rearrangement links TRBV5-1 to TRBJ2-7, with TRBD2 matching over 9 bases. The CDR3 spans 16 residues. V lost 0 bases and J lost 2; bases outside the gene matches: 6. CDR1 is SGHRS and CDR2 is YFSETQ in the germline V gene. Here the CDR3 DNA reads TGCGCCAGCAGCTTGGCCGTTAGCGGGGGTCCCTACGAGCAGTACTTC. This translates into CASSLAVSGGPYEQYF. Filled out from reference TRBV5-1 and TRBJ2-7, the complete variable domain reads KAGVTQTPRYLIKTRGQQVTLSCSPISGHRSVSWYQQTPGQGLQFLFEYFSETQRNKGNFPGRFSGRQFSNSRSEMNVSTLELGDSALYLCASSLAVSGGPYEQYFGPGTRLTVT.

The V gene is TRBV15, the J gene TRBJ2-7; D assignment may be TRBD1 or TRBD2 (5 bases each). The CDR3 sequence is 12 residues long. The germline V and J ends were trimmed by 5 bases and 7 bases, with 12 bases remaining between them. CDR1 and CDR2 (germline): LNHNV, YYDKDF (reference sequence). CDR3 nucleotides: TGTGCCACCAGCGGGGACCCTCGAGAGCAGTACTTC. Its protein product is CATSGDPREQYF.

The chain recombines TRBV15 with TRBJ2-7; the match to TRBD1 covers 12 bases. Germline V gene lookup returns CDR1 LNHNV and CDR2 YYDKDF (reference sequence). J lost 5 bases, V lost 6 bases, and 8 bases had no gene match. This CDR3 is 15 amino acids long. In DNA, the CDR3 is TGTGCCACCAGTAGGACGGGACAGGGGGCTCACGAGCAGTACTTC. It is translated as CATSRTGQGAHEQYF.

This clonotype was detected only once. J is TRBJ2-1 and V is TRBV12-3 or TRBV12-4; D is possibly TRBD1 (5 bases). Trimming left V 8 bases short and J 1 base short, with 15 bases between. CDR3 length: 15 amino acids. The CDR3 nucleotides are TGTGCCAGCTCCCTTCTGGACAATTCCTACAATGAGCAGTTCTTC. Protein: CASSLLDNSYNEQFF.

The chain combines TRBV29-1 with TRBJ2-7, with D tentatively TRBD1 or TRBD2 (7 bases each). Per germline, CDR1 SQVTM and CDR2 ANQGSEA. Trimming pared 5 bases from V and 1 base from J, leaving 12 bases between. CDR3 length equals 13 residues. DNA for the CDR3: TGCAGCGTTCGACAGGGAGGGTCCTACGAGCAGTACTTC. It yields the protein CSVRQGGSYEQYF.

The chain combines TRBV3-1 with TRBJ2-7, with D possibly being TRBD1 (6 bases). Germline V gives CDR1 LGHDT, CDR2 YNNKEL (reference sequence). The V end lost 4 bases, the J end lost 2 bases, and 12 bases lay between the germline ends. The CDR3 contains 14 residues. Here the CDR3 reads CASSPGDVTYEQYF. The DNA of the CDR3 is TGTGCCAGCAGCCCAGGGGACGTGACCTACGAGCAGTACTTC.

V usage is TRBV6-2 or TRBV6-3 and J usage is TRBJ2-7; D is ambiguous. Trimming left V 1 base short and J 2 bases short, with 9 bases between. Looked up from germline, CDR1 is MNHEY and CDR2 is SVGEGT. CDR3 size: 14 residues. The CDR3 nucleotides read TGTGCCAGCAGTTACTTGGGGAAACCCTACGAGCAGTACTTC. Translated: CASSYLGKPYEQYF.

This chain joins TRBV20-1 and TRBJ2-7; 13 nucleotides line up with TRBD2. Trimming removed 0 bases from V and 6 bases from J; junction bases left unmatched: 8. Per germline, CDR1 DFQATT and CDR2 SNEGSKA (reference sequence). The CDR3 sequence is 16 residues long. CDR3 DNA: TGCAGTGCTAGAGATCTACTAGCGGGAGGGCACTCCGAGCAGTACTTC. Residues: CSARDLLAGGHSEQYF.

The gene calls are TRBV27 and TRBJ2-1; D call uncertain. CDR3 length: 13 residues. With 5 bases removed from V and 9 bases from J, the gap between germline ends came to 14 bases. The germline V gene has CDR1 MNHEY and CDR2 SMNVEV (reference sequence). The CDR3 loop reads CASSIGAIGEQFF. The CDR3 DNA follows: TGTGCCAGCAGTATCGGAGCTATCGGTGAGCAGTTCTTC.

The rearrangement joins TRBV30 to TRBJ2-3; D is ambiguous. CDR3 size: 14 residues. The germline V and J ends were trimmed by 0 bases and 0 bases, with 7 bases remaining between them. The germline V gene has CDR1 GTSNPN and CDR2 SVGIG (reference sequence). CDR3 sequence: CAWSVIGSTDTQYF. The CDR3 DNA reads as TGTGCCTGGAGTGTGATAGGCAGCACAGATACGCAGTATTTT.